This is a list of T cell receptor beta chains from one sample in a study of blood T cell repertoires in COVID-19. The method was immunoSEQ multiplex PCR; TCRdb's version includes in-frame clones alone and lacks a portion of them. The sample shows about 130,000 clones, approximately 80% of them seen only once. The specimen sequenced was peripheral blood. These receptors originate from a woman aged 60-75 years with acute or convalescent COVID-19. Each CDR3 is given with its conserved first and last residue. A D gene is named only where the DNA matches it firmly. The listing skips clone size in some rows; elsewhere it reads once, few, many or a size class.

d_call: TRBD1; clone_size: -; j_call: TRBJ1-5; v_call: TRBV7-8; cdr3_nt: TGTGCCAGCAGCTTATCATGGACAGGGGACGCGGATCAGCCCCAGCATTTT; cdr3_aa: CASSLSWTGDADQPQHF
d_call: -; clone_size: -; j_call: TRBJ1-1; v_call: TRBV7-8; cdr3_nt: TGTGCCAGCAGCTTAACCGTGACAGGCTCGCCCGAAGCTTTCTTT; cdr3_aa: CASSLTVTGSPEAFF
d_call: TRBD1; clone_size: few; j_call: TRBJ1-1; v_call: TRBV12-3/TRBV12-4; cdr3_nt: TGTGCCAGCAGGGGGACAGGGACTTCTGAAGCTTTCTTT; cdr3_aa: CASRGTGTSEAFF
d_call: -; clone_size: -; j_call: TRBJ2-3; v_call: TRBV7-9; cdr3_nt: TGTGCCAGCAGCTTAAATGGCGGGGCCACAGATACGCAGTATTTT; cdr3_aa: CASSLNGGATDTQYF
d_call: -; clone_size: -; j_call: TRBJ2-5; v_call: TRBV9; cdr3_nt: TGTGCCAGCAGCCCCTATCGGTCCACGGGGGAGACCCAGTACTTC; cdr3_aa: CASSPYRSTGETQYF
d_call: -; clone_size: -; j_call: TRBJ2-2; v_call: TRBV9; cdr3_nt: TGTGCCAGCAGCGTAGATCCTGTTCTGGGGGAGCTGTTTTTT; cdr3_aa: CASSVDPVLGELFF
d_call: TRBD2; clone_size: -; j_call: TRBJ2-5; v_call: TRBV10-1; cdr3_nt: TGCGCCAGCAGTGAGTCGAGCGGGGGGCCCGGAGAGACCCAGTACTTC; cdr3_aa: CASSESSGGPGETQYF
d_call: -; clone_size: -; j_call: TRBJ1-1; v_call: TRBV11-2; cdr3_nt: TGTGCCAGCAGCCCCCCGGGGGTCACTGAAGCTTTCTTT; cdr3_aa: CASSPPGVTEAFF
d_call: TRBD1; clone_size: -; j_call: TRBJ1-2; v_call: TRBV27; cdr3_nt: TGTGCCAGCAGTTTGGACAGGGGGTACGGCTACACCTTC; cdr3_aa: CASSLDRGYGYTF
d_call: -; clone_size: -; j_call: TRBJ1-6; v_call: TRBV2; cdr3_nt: TGTGCCAGCGGACTGGAGTTCCAGTCGAATTCACCCCTCCACTTT; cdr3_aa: CASGLEFQSNSPLHF
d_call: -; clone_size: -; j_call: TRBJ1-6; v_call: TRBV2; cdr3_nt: TGTGCCAGCACGGAAGCGGGAGGTTCGGATTCACCCCTCCACTTT; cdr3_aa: CASTEAGGSDSPLHF
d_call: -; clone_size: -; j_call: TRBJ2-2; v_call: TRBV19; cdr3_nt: TGTGCCAGTATTAATTTAGCGGGACAGGGCACTTCCGGGGAGCTGTTTTTT; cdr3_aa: CASINLAGQGTSGELFF
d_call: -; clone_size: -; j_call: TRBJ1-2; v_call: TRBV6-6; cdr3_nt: TGTGCCAGCAGCGCCCCAGCGGGGAGAGATGGCTACACCTTC; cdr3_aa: CASSAPAGRDGYTF